A selection of T cell receptor beta chains follows, all from one sample in a study of T cells in Graves' hyperthyroidism and ophthalmopathy. From the multiplex PCR reads, TCRdb called clonotypes with MiXCR, one entry per CDR3 protein. The profile shows 300,000 to 450,000 distinct CDR3 sequences, 14% of them singletons. Material for sequencing was blood. Every receptor here comes from an older woman with Graves' hyperthyroidism. Both conserved end residues are part of each CDR3.

j_gene: TRBJ2-1
v_gene: TRBV27
CDR3aa: CATLKEESYNEQFF

j_gene: TRBJ2-1
v_gene: TRBV28
CDR3aa: CASSFPDLWTVYNEQFF

j_gene: TRBJ2-1
v_gene: TRBV6-2/TRBV6-3
CDR3aa: CASINGDRVKDEQFF

j_gene: TRBJ2-7
v_gene: TRBV7-9
CDR3aa: CASSLEHRVGEQYF

j_gene: TRBJ1-1
v_gene: TRBV5-1
CDR3aa: CASSFAGTSNTEAFF

j_gene: TRBJ2-3
v_gene: TRBV6-1
CDR3aa: CASSAAGSTDTQYF

j_gene: TRBJ1-2
v_gene: TRBV28
CDR3aa: CASSMGLYGYTF

j_gene: TRBJ2-1
v_gene: TRBV19
CDR3aa: CASSIRTSGREGNEQFF

j_gene: TRBJ2-4
v_gene: TRBV12-3/TRBV12-4
CDR3aa: CASSLPLSGNIQYF

j_gene: TRBJ1-6
v_gene: TRBV11-2
CDR3aa: CASSLSGGLNSPLHF

j_gene: TRBJ2-7
v_gene: TRBV24-1
CDR3aa: CATSDAGTGGEQYF

j_gene: TRBJ2-2
v_gene: TRBV28
CDR3aa: CASSFIGDRLSANTGELFF

j_gene: TRBJ1-1
v_gene: TRBV10-1
CDR3aa: CASSEFRDRGLRPNHTEAFF

j_gene: TRBJ1-5
v_gene: TRBV10-3
CDR3aa: CAISEDDRVQPQHF

j_gene: TRBJ2-1
v_gene: TRBV6-1
CDR3aa: CASTRSNEQFF

j_gene: TRBJ2-2
v_gene: TRBV9
CDR3aa: CASSVTPWNTGELFF

j_gene: TRBJ1-2
v_gene: TRBV15
CDR3aa: CATSRDPGRPIRNYGYTF

j_gene: TRBJ2-1
v_gene: TRBV6-1
CDR3aa: CASSFSASGYNEQFF

j_gene: TRBJ1-1
v_gene: TRBV30
CDR3aa: CAWSVRGSTEAFF

j_gene: TRBJ2-7
v_gene: TRBV4-2
CDR3aa: CASSQTDGPYEQYF

j_gene: TRBJ2-7
v_gene: TRBV12-3/TRBV12-4
CDR3aa: CASSFLRGAPYEQYF

j_gene: TRBJ2-7
v_gene: TRBV20-1
CDR3aa: CSARGTIYEQYF

j_gene: TRBJ2-1
v_gene: TRBV29-1
CDR3aa: CSVVGQGAIYNEQFF

j_gene: TRBJ2-3
v_gene: TRBV19
CDR3aa: CASKSREDTDTQYF

j_gene: TRBJ1-3
v_gene: TRBV18
CDR3aa: CASSPPSGAGNTIYF

j_gene: TRBJ2-2
v_gene: TRBV18
CDR3aa: CASSPSSGRAPNTGELFF